This is a list of T cell receptor beta chains from one sample in a study of T cell changes during pregnancy in multiple sclerosis. Here immunoSEQ multiplex PCR was the method, and the copy in TCRdb shows in-frame clones only, minus some. The sample includes approximately 130,000 clones, less than 97% of them seen just once. The sequencing here drew on peripheral blood, taken after pregnancy. These receptors all come from a female donor with multiple sclerosis, enrolled in a pregnancy study. Each CDR3 is given without its conserved first and last residue. Each record gives: J gene, V gene, D gene, CDR3 protein. D genes are given only for firm matches.

>TRBJ2-3|TRBV18|TRBD2
ASSSPSGISTDTQY
>TRBJ1-3|TRBV7-9|-
ASSLAEGLAHTIY
>TRBJ2-2|TRBV2|TRBD2
ASSETGGRTGELF
>TRBJ2-1|TRBV18|-
ASSPQQGNEQF
>TRBJ2-2|TRBV7-9|TRBD1
ASSLLTGKTGELF
>TRBJ1-4|TRBV6-1|TRBD1
ASRETGGLNEKLF
>TRBJ2-7|TRBV6-1|TRBD1
ATYERDRDYEQY
>TRBJ1-4|TRBV19|TRBD1
ASSITGTGTNEKLF
>TRBJ1-4|TRBV11-1|-
ASSLAEGVGKLF
>TRBJ2-5|TRBV30|-
AWLGGGQTQY
>TRBJ2-3|TRBV19|TRBD2
ASSIESRGFGTDTQY
>TRBJ2-3|TRBV15|-
ATSRREWTDTQY
>TRBJ1-2|TRBV4-3|-
ASSQSTANYGYT
>TRBJ1-4|TRBV11-3|-
ASSLDGTGSTNEKLF
>TRBJ2-5|TRBV11-3|-
ASSLGSPEDTQY
>TRBJ2-1|TRBV27|-
ASSSTGTSNEQF
>TRBJ2-7|TRBV18|-
ASSLQGTEQY
>TRBJ1-4|TRBV5-6|-
ASSLVPGAINEKLF
>TRBJ1-5|TRBV5-8|-
ASSAPAAGGMYGNQPQH
>TRBJ2-4|TRBV10-1|-
ASSAGAKNIQY
>TRBJ2-5|TRBV6-1|TRBD2
ASSVQRDRQETQY
>TRBJ1-1|TRBV25-1|-
ASRGLENTEAF
>TRBJ2-7|TRBV6-5|-
ASSYAQGHYEQY
>TRBJ1-2|TRBV5-6|-
ASSLGEGTRGYT
>TRBJ2-1|TRBV27|TRBD2
ASSWASGRSADEQF
>TRBJ1-1|TRBV28|TRBD1
ASSILGQGNTEAF
>TRBJ2-7|TRBV15|-
ATSAGFSYEQY
>TRBJ2-1|TRBV5-4|-
ASSSGLPNEQF
>TRBJ2-7|TRBV6-1|-
ASRDSPEFNEQY
>TRBJ2-1|TRBV10-3|-
AISGGTGGRPEQF
>TRBJ2-1|TRBV7-8|TRBD2
ASSPSGRRYNEQF
>TRBJ1-2|TRBV19|-
ASTDNHGGFSGYT
>TRBJ2-1|TRBV15|-
ATSDPGEQF
>TRBJ2-7|TRBV5-1|TRBD2
ASSLGGLAEHFYEQY
>TRBJ2-1|TRBV7-9|TRBD2
ASSLGAGLASYNEQF
>TRBJ2-2|TRBV5-6|TRBD1
ASSLEDRGTGELF
>TRBJ2-5|TRBV29-1|TRBD2
SVEENSWGTSWTQY